What follows are 10 T cell receptor beta chains derived from one specimen sequenced in a study of CD8 T cells in ankylosing spondylitis. Study-wide findings and caveats: For ankylosing spondylitis blood, a TCR beta motif of under 10 highly homologous variants appeared characteristic.

Their antigens are not known. TCRdb processed the 5' RACE reads anew with MiXCR; each CDR3 protein has one entry. The table records some 840,000 distinct CDR3 sequences, roughly 10% of them present only once. Input material: blood, either unsorted or a sorted T cell fraction (not recorded which). Receptor source: a male donor with ankylosing spondylitis.

This clonotype was counted only a few times. V usage is TRBV24-1 and J usage is TRBJ2-5, with D unresolved. Germline V CDR1 and CDR2: KGHDR, SFDVKD. The CDR3 has 15 residues. V was pared by 4 bases and J by 5 bases, with 16 bases between. The CDR3: CATSDPMTGGETQYF. CDR3 in DNA: TGTGCCACCAGTGACCCCATGACGGGTGGGGAGACCCAGTACTTC.

The chain links TRBV7-8 to TRBJ1-6; D unresolved. The CDR3 is 19 residues long. The V end was cut by 4 bases, the J end by 4 bases, with 23 bases between. CDR1 is SGHVS and CDR2 is FQNEAQ in the germline V gene. The CDR3 region is CASSSPLGNPDPYNSPLHF. Written as DNA, the CDR3 is TGTGCCAGCAGCTCCCCCTTGGGAAATCCGGACCCTTATAATTCACCCCTCCACTTT.

The chain has TRBV6-1 and TRBJ2-1; TRBD2 agrees at 8 bases. CDR1 and CDR2 (germline): MNHNS, SASEGT. V shed 5 bases and J 2 bases; nucleotides not matched to a gene: 2. The CDR3 is 14 residues long. The CDR3 DNA is TGTGCCAGCAGTAGCGGGAGTACCTACAATGAGCAGTTCTTC. Its protein product is CASSSGSTYNEQFF.

This clonotype was counted a few times. The chain links TRBV6-2 or TRBV6-3 to TRBJ1-6; 10 bases agree with TRBD1. The germline V gene encodes CDR1 MNHEY and CDR2 SVGEGT. Trimming cost V 8 bases and J 8 bases; bases outside gene matches: 9. The CDR3 covers 15 residues. The CDR3 DNA follows: TGTGCCAGCGAACGACGGACAGGGGGGGATTCACCCCTCCACTTT. This gives the protein CASERRTGGDSPLHF.

There are a few counts of this clonotype. This sequence joins TRBV5-1 and TRBJ2-1; the match to TRBD2 covers 12 bases. The CDR3 loop spans 16 amino acids. CDR1 is SGHRS, CDR2 YFSETQ, per germline. The V gene end was trimmed by 2 bases and the J gene end by 3 bases; junction bases not matched to a gene: 3. For the CDR3, the DNA is TGCGCCAGCAGCTTCTCTAGCGGGAGGGACTACAATGAGCAGTTCTTC. Translation gives CASSFSSGRDYNEQFF. Complete variable domain (other parts from reference TRBV5-1 and TRBJ2-1): KAGVTQTPRYLIKTRGQQVTLSCSPISGHRSVSWYQQTPGQGLQFLFEYFSETQRNKGNFPGRFSGRQFSNSRSEMNVSTLELGDSALYLCASSFSSGRDYNEQFFGPGTRLTVL.

Concerning this clonotype: A single base separates this from a much larger clone, so it may be a read error. The rearrangement links TRBV10-3 to TRBJ2-7; perhaps TRBD2 as D (5 bases). The CDR3 runs 13 residues. Germline CDR1 is ENHRY and CDR2 is SYGVKD. CDR3 loop: CAISESEGYELYF. CDR3 nucleotide sequence: TGTGCCATCAGCGAGTCCGAGGGCTACGAGCTGTACTTC.

This rearrangement joins TRBV11-2 to TRBJ2-7; perhaps TRBD2 as D (6 bases). CDR1 and CDR2 from the germline V gene are SGHAT and FQNNGV. V shed 4 bases and J shed 2 bases, with 15 bases lying between them. The CDR3 extends over 15 amino acids. The CDR3 spells CASSSPRLDAYEQYF. The CDR3 DNA is TGTGCCAGCAGCTCCCCCCGACTAGACGCCTACGAGCAGTACTTC.

In this sample, this clonotype turned up many times. This rearrangement joins TRBV6-5 to TRBJ2-7; D is unclear. The CDR3 spans 16 residues. The germline V gene has CDR1 MNHEY and CDR2 SVGAGI. Trimming took 2 bases from V and 1 from J, leaving 15 bases between them. For the CDR3, the DNA is TGTGCCAGCAGTTACAGTTGGAGTGGCCCATCCTACGAGCAGTACTTC. Its translation: CASSYSWSGPSYEQYF.

The genes are TRBV20-1 and TRBJ1-2; unclear D gene. Germline CDR1 reads DFQATT; CDR2 reads SNEGSKA (reference sequence). This CDR3 region has 12 residues. Trimming cost V 3 bases and J 7 bases, with 12 bases left between them. The DNA of the CDR3 is TGCAGTGCTAGCCCTCACAGTCTTGGCTACACCTTC. Translation gives CSASPHSLGYTF.

This clonotype has just a few counts. This chain connects TRBV11-2 to TRBJ2-3; D is ambiguous. V lost 6 bases to trimming and J lost 4 bases, with 11 bases between them. The CDR3 spans 13 residues. Germline values: CDR1 SGHAT, CDR2 FQNNGV. CDR3 amino acids: CASRPTRADTQYF. CDR3 nucleotide sequence: TGTGCCAGCAGACCCACAAGGGCAGATACGCAGTATTTT. Complete variable domain (other parts from reference TRBV11-2 and TRBJ2-3): EAGVAQSPRYKIIEKRQSVAFWCNPISGHATLYWYQQILGQGPKLLIQFQNNGVVDDSQLPKDRFSAERLKGVDSTLKIQPAKLEDSAVYLCASRPTRADTQYFGPGTRLTVL.